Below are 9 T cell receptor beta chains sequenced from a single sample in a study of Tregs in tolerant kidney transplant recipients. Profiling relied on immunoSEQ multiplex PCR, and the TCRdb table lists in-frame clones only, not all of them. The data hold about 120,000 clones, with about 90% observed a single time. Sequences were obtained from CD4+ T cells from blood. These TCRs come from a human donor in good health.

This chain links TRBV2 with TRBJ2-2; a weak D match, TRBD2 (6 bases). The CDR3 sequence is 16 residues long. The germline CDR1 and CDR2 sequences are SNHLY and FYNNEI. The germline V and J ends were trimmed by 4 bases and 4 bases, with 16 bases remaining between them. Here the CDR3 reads CASSGVAGRSTGELFF. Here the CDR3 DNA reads TGTGCCAGCAGTGGGGTCGCGGGGAGATCCACCGGGGAGCTGTTTTTT.

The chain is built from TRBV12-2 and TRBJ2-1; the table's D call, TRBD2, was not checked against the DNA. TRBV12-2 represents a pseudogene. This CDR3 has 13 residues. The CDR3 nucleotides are TGTGCAAGTCGCCTTGGGGGGGCCGATGAGCAGTTCTTC. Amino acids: CASRLGGADEQFF.

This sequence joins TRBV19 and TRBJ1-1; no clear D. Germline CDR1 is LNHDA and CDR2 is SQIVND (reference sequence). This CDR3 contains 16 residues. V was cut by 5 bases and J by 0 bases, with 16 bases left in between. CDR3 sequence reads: CASSARVAILNTEAFF. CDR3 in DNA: TGTGCCAGTAGTGCTCGAGTAGCAATTTTGAACACTGAAGCTTTCTTT.

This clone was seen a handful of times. The CDR3 bases are TGTGCCAGCAGTGATAGAGGGGGCACAGATACGCAGTATTTT. Encoded protein: CASSDRGGTDTQYF. V and J are TRBV6-1 and TRBJ2-3; tentatively, D is TRBD1 or TRBD2 (5 bases each). The CDR3 loop spans 14 amino acids. V was shortened by 3 bases and J by 1 base, with 8 bases between the two germline ends. CDR1 is MNHNS, CDR2 SASEGT, per germline.

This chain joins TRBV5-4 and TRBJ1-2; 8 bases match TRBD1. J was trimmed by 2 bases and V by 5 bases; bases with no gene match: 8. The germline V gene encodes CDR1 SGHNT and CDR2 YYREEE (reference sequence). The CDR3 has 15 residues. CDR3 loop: CASSLAGGLNYGYTF. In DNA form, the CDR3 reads TGTGCCAGCAGTCTCGCAGGGGGCCTAAACTATGGCTACACCTTC.

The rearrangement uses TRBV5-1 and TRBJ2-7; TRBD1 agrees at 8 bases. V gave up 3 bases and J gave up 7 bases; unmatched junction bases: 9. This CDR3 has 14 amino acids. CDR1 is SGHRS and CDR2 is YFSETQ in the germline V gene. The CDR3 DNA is TGCGCCAGCAGCTCACGGACAGGGACGGATGAGCAGTACTTC. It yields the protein CASSSRTGTDEQYF.

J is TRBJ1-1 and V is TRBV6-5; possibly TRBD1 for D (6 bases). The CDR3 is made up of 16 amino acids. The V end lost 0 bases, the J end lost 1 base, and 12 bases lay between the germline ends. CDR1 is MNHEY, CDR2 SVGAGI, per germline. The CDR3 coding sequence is TGTGCCAGCAGTTACTCGATCTGGGGGCCGAACACTGAAGCTTTCTTT. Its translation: CASSYSIWGPNTEAFF.

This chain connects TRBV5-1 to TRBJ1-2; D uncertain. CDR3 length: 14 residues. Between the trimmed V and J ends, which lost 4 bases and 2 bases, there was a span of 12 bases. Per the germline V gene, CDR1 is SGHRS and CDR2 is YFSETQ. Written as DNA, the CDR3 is TGCGCCAGCAGCCCGACGGCGGGAAACTATGGCTACACCTTC. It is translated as CASSPTAGNYGYTF.

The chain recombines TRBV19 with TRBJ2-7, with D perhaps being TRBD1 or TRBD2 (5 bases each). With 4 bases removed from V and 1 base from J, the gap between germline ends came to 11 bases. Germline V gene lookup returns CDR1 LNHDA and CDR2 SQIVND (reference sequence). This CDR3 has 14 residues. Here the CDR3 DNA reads TGTGCCAGTAGTAGGGGGATCTCTTCCTACGAGCAGTACTTC. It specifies CASSRGISSYEQYF.